The 19 T cell receptor beta chains listed next were all sequenced from one sample in a study of radiotherapy plus CTLA-4 blockade in lung cancer. The table came from immunoSEQ multiplex PCR; TCRdb's copy has only in-frame clones and leaves some out. The sample has roughly 46,000 clones; around 76% are singletons. This specimen consisted of peripheral blood, obtained from a patient treated with radiotherapy plus ipilimumab. These receptors originate from a human donor with non-small cell lung cancer who had stable disease on radiotherapy plus ipilimumab.

This chain links TRBV2 with TRBJ2-6; D unclear. Germline-derived CDR1 and CDR2 are SNHLY and FYNNEI. The CDR3 is made up of 15 amino acids. The V end was cut by 4 bases, the J end by 0 bases, with 7 bases between. CDR3 loop: CASSADSSGANVLTF. In DNA form, the CDR3 reads TGTGCCAGCAGTGCGGATAGCTCTGGGGCCAACGTCCTGACTTTC.

The chain has TRBV6-5 and TRBJ1-1; TRBD1 agrees at 9 bases. The germline gives CDR1 MNHEY, CDR2 SVGAGI. V lost 7 bases and J lost 5; bases outside the gene matches: 5. This CDR3 spans 13 amino acids. The CDR3 DNA reads as TGTGCCAGCAACAACAGGGGGCGAACTGAAGCTTTCTTT. Amino acid sequence: CASNNRGRTEAFF.

This CDR3 is CSVVPAQGSGNTIYF. CDR3 coding DNA: TGCAGCGTTGTCCCGGCGCAGGGCTCTGGAAACACCATATATTTT. The V and J genes are TRBV29-1 and TRBJ1-3, with D possibly TRBD1 on 5 matching bases. Trimming removed 4 bases from V and 0 bases from J, with 13 bases in between. The CDR3 has 15 amino acids. Germline V lookup: CDR1 SQVTM, CDR2 ANQGSEA.

This chain joins TRBV5-5 and TRBJ2-2, with 8 bases identical to TRBD1. The length of the CDR3 is 16 residues. V shed 4 bases and J 1 base; nucleotides not matched to a gene: 6. The V gene's germline CDR1 is SGHKS and CDR2 YYEKEE (reference sequence). CDR3 nucleotide sequence: TGTGCCAGCAGCAGCTACGGACAGGGGAACACCGGGGAGCTGTTTTTT. Translated, it gives CASSSYGQGNTGELFF.

This chain uses TRBV5-4 with TRBJ1-4; 8 bases are shared with TRBD1. Germline V gives CDR1 SGHNT, CDR2 YYREEE (reference sequence). With V trimmed by 3 bases and J by 6 bases, 7 bases remained unmatched. The CDR3 is 15 residues long. The CDR3 loop is CASSSGGLGDEKLFF. CDR3 bases: TGTGCCAGCAGCTCAGGGGGCCTGGGGGATGAAAAACTGTTTTTT.

This chain connects TRBV10-1 to TRBJ2-2; D is perhaps TRBD1 (6 bases). V gave up 6 bases and J gave up 6 bases, with 14 bases separating them. There are 14 residues in the CDR3. The germline gives CDR1 WNHNN, CDR2 SYGVQD (reference sequence). The CDR3 loop reads CASSPTGTPGELFF. CDR3 bases: TGCGCCAGCAGCCCGACAGGTACACCCGGGGAGCTGTTTTTT.

The chain joins TRBV10-3 to TRBJ1-4; a weak D match, TRBD1 (6 bases). Trimming left V 6 bases short and J 4 bases short, with 12 bases between. From germline, CDR1 is ENHRY and CDR2 SYGVKD. The length of the CDR3 is 14 residues. The CDR3 loop is CAIRERGDNEKLFF. CDR3 DNA sequence: TGTGCCATCAGAGAGAGGGGGGATAATGAAAAACTGTTTTTT.

The V gene is TRBV7-9, the J gene TRBJ2-3; 11 nucleotides match TRBD2. V lost 5 bases, J lost 5 bases, and 3 bases stayed unmatched. This CDR3 is 14 amino acids long. The germline V gene has CDR1 SEHNR and CDR2 FQNEAQ (reference sequence). CDR3 sequence: CASSLGLAVDTQYF. The DNA for the CDR3 is TGTGCCAGCAGCCTGGGACTAGCGGTAGATACGCAGTATTTT.

The chain joins TRBV6-1 to TRBJ2-5; D may be TRBD1 or TRBD2 (5 bases each). The CDR3 runs to 16 residues. Deletions cut 3 bases from V and 3 bases from J, with 17 bases between. CDR1 and CDR2 from the germline V gene are MNHNS and SASEGT. The DNA for the CDR3 is TGTGCCAGCAGTGAGGGGGTACGGGGTATCGAAGAGACCCAGTACTTC. It codes for CASSEGVRGIEETQYF.

This chain connects TRBV19 to TRBJ1-6, with D maybe TRBD1 (5 bases). The V gene's germline CDR1 is LNHDA and CDR2 SQIVND (reference sequence). This CDR3 has 15 amino acids. The V end was cut by 5 bases, the J end by 2 bases, with 10 bases between. CDR3 residues: CASSPGSTYNSPLHF. The CDR3 DNA follows: TGTGCCAGTAGTCCAGGGAGCACCTATAATTCACCCCTCCACTTT. Together with reference TRBV19 and TRBJ1-6, the CDR3 gives the full variable domain: DGGITQSPKYLFRKEGQNVTLSCEQNLNHDAMYWYRQDPGQGLRLIYYSQIVNDFQKGDIAEGYSVSREKKESFPLTVTSAQKNPTAFYLCASSPGSTYNSPLHFGNGTRLTVT.

This chain links TRBV25-1 with TRBJ1-3; 8 positions agree with TRBD1. Trimming at V came to 3 bases and at J to 0 bases, leaving 7 bases not matched to a gene. Germline V gene data show CDR1 as MGHDK and CDR2 as SYGVNS. This CDR3 region has 17 residues. The CDR3 sequence: CASSDALTGDSGNTIYF. The CDR3 coding sequence is TGTGCCAGCAGTGATGCGTTGACAGGGGACTCTGGAAACACCATATATTTT.

This clone was found once. This sequence joins TRBV5-1 and TRBJ2-5, with 15 bases aligning to TRBD2. The CDR3 spans 18 residues. The germline CDR1 and CDR2 sequences are SGHRS and YFSETQ. The J segment lost 0 bases and the V segment lost 2 bases, leaving 5 bases of the junction unmatched. This chain's CDR3 is CASSFGTSGGTYQETQYF. The CDR3 nucleotides read TGCGCCAGCAGCTTCGGGACTAGCGGGGGGACCTACCAAGAGACCCAGTACTTC.

This chain connects TRBV7-2 to TRBJ1-1; 7 bases match TRBD1. Germline V gene data show CDR1 as SGHTA and CDR2 as FQGNSA. This CDR3 is 15 amino acids long. V lost 5 bases and J lost 0; bases outside the gene matches: 6. CDR3 loop: CASSARQGLNTEAFF. Written as DNA, the CDR3 is TGTGCCAGCAGCGCGAGACAGGGCCTGAACACTGAAGCTTTCTTT.

The rearrangement links TRBV5-1 to TRBJ1-1, with D tentatively TRBD1 (6 bases). CDR3 length: 15 residues. Germline V CDR1 and CDR2: SGHRS, YFSETQ. The V end was cut by 0 bases, the J end by 7 bases, with 16 bases between. This CDR3 reads CASSLATGRLGEAFF. Here the CDR3 DNA reads TGCGCCAGCAGCTTGGCCACAGGGAGGTTGGGTGAAGCTTTCTTT.

The rearrangement uses TRBV5-6 and TRBJ1-2; no reliable D call. The germline V and J ends were trimmed by 1 base and 1 base, with 5 bases remaining between them. The CDR3 is made up of 13 amino acids. The germline gives CDR1 SGHDT, CDR2 YYEEEE. In DNA, the CDR3 is TGTGCCAGCAGCTTGAACCATAACTATGGCTACACCTTC. Translation: CASSLNHNYGYTF.

The chain recombines TRBV28 with TRBJ1-1; no reliable D call. Germline values: CDR1 MDHEN, CDR2 SYDVKM. This CDR3 comprises 13 residues. V lost 5 bases and J lost 8, with 15 bases in between. The CDR3 DNA sequence: TGTGCCAGCAGTCCAGACGGCATCTCGGAAGCTTTCTTT. This gives the protein CASSPDGISEAFF.

The genes are TRBV6-5 and TRBJ1-2, with D possibly being TRBD1 (5 bases). The CDR3 loop spans 13 amino acids. V shed 6 bases and J shed 4 bases, with 12 bases lying between them. Germline V gene data show CDR1 as MNHEY and CDR2 as SVGAGI. In nucleotides, the CDR3 is TGTGCCAGCAGCCACGGACAAGGCTATGGCTACACCTTC. Amino acid sequence: CASSHGQGYGYTF.

This clone has just one count. The genes are TRBV6-1 and TRBJ1-6; a weak D match, TRBD1 (6 bases). Per germline, CDR1 MNHNS and CDR2 SASEGT. Trimming pared 7 bases from V and 7 bases from J, leaving 14 bases between. The CDR3 totals 14 residues. CDR3 sequence reads: CASNPTGNNSPLHF. CDR3 DNA: TGTGCCAGCAATCCAACAGGGAACAATTCACCCCTCCACTTT.

This rearrangement joins TRBV7-9 to TRBJ2-7; unclear D gene. Trimming pared 6 bases from V and 2 bases from J, leaving 14 bases between. The germline V gene has CDR1 SEHNR and CDR2 FQNEAQ (reference sequence). The CDR3 spans 14 residues. CDR3 in DNA: TGTGCCAGCAGTCCTTACTCTAGTACCTACGAGCAGTACTTC. Its translation is CASSPYSSTYEQYF.